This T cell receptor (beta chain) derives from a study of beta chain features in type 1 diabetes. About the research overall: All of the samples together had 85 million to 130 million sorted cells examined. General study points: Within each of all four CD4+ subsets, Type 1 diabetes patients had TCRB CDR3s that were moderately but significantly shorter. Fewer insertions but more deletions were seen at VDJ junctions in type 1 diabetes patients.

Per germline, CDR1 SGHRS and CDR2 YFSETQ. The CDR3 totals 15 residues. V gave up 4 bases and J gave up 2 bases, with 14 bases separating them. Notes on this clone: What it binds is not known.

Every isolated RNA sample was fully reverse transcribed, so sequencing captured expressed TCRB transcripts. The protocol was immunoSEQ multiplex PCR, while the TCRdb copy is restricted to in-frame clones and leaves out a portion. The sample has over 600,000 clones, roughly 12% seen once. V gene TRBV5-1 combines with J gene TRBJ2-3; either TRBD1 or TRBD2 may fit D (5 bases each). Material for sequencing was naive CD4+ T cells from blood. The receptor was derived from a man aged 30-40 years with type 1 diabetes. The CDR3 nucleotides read TGCGCCAGCAGCCCCTATGGGACCAACACAGATACGCAGTATTTT. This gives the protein CASSPYGTNTDTQYF.